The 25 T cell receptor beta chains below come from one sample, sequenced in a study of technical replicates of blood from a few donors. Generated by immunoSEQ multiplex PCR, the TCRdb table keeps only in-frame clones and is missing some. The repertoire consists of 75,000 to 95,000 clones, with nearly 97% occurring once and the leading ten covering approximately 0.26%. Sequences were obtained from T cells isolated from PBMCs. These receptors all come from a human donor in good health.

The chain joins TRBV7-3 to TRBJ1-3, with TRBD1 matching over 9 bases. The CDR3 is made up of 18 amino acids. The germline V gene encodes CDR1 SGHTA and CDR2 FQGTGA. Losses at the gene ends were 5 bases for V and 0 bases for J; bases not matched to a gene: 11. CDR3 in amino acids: CASSPGGGQGGSGNTIYF. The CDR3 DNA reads TGTGCCAGCAGCCCAGGCGGGGGACAGGGAGGCTCTGGAAACACCATATATTTT.

The CDR3 loop is CASSYEGQGWGYTF. CDR3 sequence (DNA): TGTGCCAGCAGTTACGAGGGACAGGGTTGGGGCTACACCTTC. This rearrangement joins TRBV6-5 to TRBJ1-2, with 9 bases matching TRBD1. Germline loops: CDR1 MNHEY, CDR2 SVGAGI. J gave up 8 bases and V 2 bases, and 6 bases lay outside the gene matches. The CDR3 covers 14 residues.

This CDR3 is CASSPQGAREETQYF. The CDR3 DNA follows: TGTGCCAGCAGCCCTCAGGGGGCAAGGGAAGAGACCCAGTACTTC. This chain connects TRBV7-9 to TRBJ2-5; 8 bases are a match to TRBD1. V lost 5 bases to trimming and J lost 3 bases; unmatched junction nucleotides: 8. Germline V gene lookup returns CDR1 SEHNR and CDR2 FQNEAQ (reference sequence). The CDR3 loop spans 15 amino acids.

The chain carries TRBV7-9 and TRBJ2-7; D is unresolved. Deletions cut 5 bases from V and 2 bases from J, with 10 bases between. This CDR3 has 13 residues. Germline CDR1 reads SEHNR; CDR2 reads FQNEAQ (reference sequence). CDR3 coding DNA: TGTGCCAGCAGCCCCCTAGAAACCTACGAGCAGTACTTC. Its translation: CASSPLETYEQYF.

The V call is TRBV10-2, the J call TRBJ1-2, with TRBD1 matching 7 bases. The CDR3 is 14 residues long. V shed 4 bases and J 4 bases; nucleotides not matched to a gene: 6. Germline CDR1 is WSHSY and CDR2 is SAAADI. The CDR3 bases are TGCGCCAGCAGTGGGGGGGACAGATCCTATGGCTACACCTTC. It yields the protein CASSGGDRSYGYTF.

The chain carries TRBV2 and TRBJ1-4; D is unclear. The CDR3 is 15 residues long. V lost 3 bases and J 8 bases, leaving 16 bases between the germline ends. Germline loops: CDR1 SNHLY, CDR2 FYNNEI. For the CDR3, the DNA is TGTGCCAGCAGTGAGTTGCCAGCGTCCACAGAAAAACTGTTTTTT. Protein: CASSELPASTEKLFF. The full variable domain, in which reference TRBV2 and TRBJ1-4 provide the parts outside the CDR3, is EPEVTQTPSHQVTQMGQEVILRCVPISNHLYFYWYRQILGQKVEFLVSFYNNEISEKSEIFDDQFSVERPDGSNFTLKIRSTKLEDSAMYFCASSELPASTEKLFFGSGTQLSVL.

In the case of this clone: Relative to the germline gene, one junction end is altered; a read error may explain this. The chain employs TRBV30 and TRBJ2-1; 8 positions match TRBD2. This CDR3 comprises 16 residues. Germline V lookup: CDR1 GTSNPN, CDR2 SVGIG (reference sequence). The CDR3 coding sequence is TGTGCCGGGAGCGGGGGAACTAAGTCCTCCTACAATGAGCAGTTCTTC. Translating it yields CAGSGGTKSSYNEQFF.

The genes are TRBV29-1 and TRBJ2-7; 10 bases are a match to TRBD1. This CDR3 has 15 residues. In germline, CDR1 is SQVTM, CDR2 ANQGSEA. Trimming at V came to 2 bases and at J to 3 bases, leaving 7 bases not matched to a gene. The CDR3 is CSVEKTGQGNYEQYF. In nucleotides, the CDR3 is TGCAGCGTTGAAAAAACGGGACAGGGGAACTACGAGCAGTACTTC.

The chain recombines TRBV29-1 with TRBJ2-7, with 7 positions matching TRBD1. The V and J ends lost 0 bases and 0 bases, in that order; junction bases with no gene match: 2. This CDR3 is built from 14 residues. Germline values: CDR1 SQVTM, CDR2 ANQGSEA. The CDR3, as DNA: TGCAGCGTTGAAGAGGCAGGGGGCTCCTACGAGCAGTACTTC. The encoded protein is CSVEEAGGSYEQYF.

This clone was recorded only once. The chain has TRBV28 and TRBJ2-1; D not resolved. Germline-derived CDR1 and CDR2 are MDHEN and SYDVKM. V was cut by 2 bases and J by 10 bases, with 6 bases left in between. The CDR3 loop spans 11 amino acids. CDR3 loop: CASSLHVEQFF. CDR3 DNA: TGTGCCAGCAGTTTACATGTGGAGCAGTTCTTC.

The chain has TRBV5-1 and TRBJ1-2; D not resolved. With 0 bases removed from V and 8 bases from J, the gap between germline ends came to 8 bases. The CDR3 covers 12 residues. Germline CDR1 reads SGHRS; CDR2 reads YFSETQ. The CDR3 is CASSLEREGYTF. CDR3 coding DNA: TGCGCCAGCAGCTTGGAACGGGAGGGCTACACCTTC.

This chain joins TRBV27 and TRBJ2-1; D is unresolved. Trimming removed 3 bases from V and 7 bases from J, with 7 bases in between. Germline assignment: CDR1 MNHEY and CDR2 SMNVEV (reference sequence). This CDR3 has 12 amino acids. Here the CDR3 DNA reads TGTGCCAGCAGTTTCACTGCGAATGAGCAGTTCTTC. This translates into CASSFTANEQFF.

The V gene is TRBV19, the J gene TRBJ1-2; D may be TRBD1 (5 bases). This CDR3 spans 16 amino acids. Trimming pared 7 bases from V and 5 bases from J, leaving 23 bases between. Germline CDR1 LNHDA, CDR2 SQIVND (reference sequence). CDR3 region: CASTTQVPTLRYGYTF. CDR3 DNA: TGTGCCAGTACCACACAGGTGCCGACCCTCCGTTATGGCTACACCTTC. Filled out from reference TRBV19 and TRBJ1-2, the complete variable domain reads DGGITQSPKYLFRKEGQNVTLSCEQNLNHDAMYWYRQDPGQGLRLIYYSQIVNDFQKGDIAEGYSVSREKKESFPLTVTSAQKNPTAFYLCASTTQVPTLRYGYTFGSGTRLTVV.

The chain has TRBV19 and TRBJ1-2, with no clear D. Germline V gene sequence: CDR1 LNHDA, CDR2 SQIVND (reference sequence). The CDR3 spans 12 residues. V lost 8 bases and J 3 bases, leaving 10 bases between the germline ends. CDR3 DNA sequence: TGTGCCAGTTCGAGGCGAGACTATGGCTACACCTTC. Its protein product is CASSRRDYGYTF. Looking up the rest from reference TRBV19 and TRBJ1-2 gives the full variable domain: DGGITQSPKYLFRKEGQNVTLSCEQNLNHDAMYWYRQDPGQGLRLIYYSQIVNDFQKGDIAEGYSVSREKKESFPLTVTSAQKNPTAFYLCASSRRDYGYTFGSGTRLTVV.

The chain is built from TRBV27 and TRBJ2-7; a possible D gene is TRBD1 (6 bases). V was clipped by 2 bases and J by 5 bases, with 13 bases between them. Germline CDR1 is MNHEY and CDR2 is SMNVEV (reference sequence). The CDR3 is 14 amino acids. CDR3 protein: CASSLNRVGDEQYF. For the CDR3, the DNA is TGTGCCAGCAGTTTAAACAGGGTAGGCGACGAGCAGTACTTC.

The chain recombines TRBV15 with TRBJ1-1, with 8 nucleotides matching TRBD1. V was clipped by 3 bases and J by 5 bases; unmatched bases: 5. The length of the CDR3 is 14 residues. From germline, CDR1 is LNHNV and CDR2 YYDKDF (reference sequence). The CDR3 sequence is CATSSGQGSTEAFF. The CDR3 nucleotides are TGTGCCACCAGCAGCGGACAGGGTAGTACTGAAGCTTTCTTT.

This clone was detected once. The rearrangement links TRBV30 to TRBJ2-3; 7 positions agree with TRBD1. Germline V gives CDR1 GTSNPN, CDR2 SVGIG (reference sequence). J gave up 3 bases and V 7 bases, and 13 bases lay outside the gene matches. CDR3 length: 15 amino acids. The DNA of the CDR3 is TGTGCCTCAGAGGAGGTCCAGGGGGAGACAGATACGCAGTATTTT. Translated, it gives CASEEVQGETDTQYF.

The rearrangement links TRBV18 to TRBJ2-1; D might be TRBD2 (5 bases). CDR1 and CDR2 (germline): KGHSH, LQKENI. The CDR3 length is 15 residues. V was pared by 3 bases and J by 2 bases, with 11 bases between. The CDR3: CASSPRGPPYNEQFF. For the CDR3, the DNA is TGTGCCAGCTCACCTAGAGGGCCCCCCTACAATGAGCAGTTCTTC. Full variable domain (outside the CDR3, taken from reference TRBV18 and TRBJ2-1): NAGVMQNPRHLVRRRGQEARLRCSPMKGHSHVYWYRQLPEEGLKFMVYLQKENIIDESGMPKERFSAEFPKEGPSILRIQQVVRGDSAAYFCASSPRGPPYNEQFFGPGTRLTVL.

The CDR3 region has the DNA TGCGCCAGCAGTGAGTCCGGACTAGCGGGGCAATGGAATGAGCAGTTCTTC. It codes for CASSESGLAGQWNEQFF. The chain links TRBV10-1 to TRBJ2-1, with 12 bases that match TRBD2. Germline assignment: CDR1 WNHNN and CDR2 SYGVQD (reference sequence). The trim removed 0 bases at V and 7 bases at J, leaving 7 bases unmatched. This CDR3 region has 17 residues.

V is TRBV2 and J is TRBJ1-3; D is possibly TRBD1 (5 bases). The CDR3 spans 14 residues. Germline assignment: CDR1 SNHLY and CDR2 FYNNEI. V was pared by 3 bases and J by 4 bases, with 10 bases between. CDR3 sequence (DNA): TGTGCCAGCAGTGACAGGGTTTCCGGAAACACCATATATTTT. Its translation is CASSDRVSGNTIYF. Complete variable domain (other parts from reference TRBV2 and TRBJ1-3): EPEVTQTPSHQVTQMGQEVILRCVPISNHLYFYWYRQILGQKVEFLVSFYNNEISEKSEIFDDQFSVERPDGSNFTLKIRSTKLEDSAMYFCASSDRVSGNTIYFGEGSWLTVV.

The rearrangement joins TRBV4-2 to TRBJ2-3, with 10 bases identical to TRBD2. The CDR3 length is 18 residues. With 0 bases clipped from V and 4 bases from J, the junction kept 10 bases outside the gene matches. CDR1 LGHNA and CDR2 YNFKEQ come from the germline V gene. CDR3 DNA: TGTGCCAGCAGCCAAGAATATCTAGCGGGAGTAAGTGCAGATACGCAGTATTTT. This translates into CASSQEYLAGVSADTQYF.

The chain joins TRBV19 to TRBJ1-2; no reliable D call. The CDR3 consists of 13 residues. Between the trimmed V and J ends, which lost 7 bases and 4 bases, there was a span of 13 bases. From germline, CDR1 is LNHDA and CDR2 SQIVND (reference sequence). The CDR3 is CASIGEGSYGYTF. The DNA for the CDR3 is TGTGCCAGTATTGGCGAGGGCTCCTATGGCTACACCTTC.

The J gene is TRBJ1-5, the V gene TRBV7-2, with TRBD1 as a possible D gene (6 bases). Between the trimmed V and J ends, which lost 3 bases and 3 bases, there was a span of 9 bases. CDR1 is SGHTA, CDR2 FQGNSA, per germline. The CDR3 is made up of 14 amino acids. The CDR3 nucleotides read TGTGCCAGCAGCTTGGGACACTACAATCAGCCCCAGCATTTT. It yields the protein CASSLGHYNQPQHF.

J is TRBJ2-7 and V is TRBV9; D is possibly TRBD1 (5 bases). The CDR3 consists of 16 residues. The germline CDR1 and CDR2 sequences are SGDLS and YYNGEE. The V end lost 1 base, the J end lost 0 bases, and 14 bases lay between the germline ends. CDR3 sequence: CASSVTGDTDSYEQYF. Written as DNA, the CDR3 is TGTGCCAGCAGCGTAACAGGTGACACGGACTCCTACGAGCAGTACTTC.

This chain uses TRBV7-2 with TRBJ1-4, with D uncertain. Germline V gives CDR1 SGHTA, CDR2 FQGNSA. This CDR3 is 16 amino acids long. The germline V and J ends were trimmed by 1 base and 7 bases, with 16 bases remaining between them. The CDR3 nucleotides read TGTGCCAGCAGCTTAGTTTGGGCTGTTCCTGGTGAAAAACTGTTTTTT. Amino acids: CASSLVWAVPGEKLFF.